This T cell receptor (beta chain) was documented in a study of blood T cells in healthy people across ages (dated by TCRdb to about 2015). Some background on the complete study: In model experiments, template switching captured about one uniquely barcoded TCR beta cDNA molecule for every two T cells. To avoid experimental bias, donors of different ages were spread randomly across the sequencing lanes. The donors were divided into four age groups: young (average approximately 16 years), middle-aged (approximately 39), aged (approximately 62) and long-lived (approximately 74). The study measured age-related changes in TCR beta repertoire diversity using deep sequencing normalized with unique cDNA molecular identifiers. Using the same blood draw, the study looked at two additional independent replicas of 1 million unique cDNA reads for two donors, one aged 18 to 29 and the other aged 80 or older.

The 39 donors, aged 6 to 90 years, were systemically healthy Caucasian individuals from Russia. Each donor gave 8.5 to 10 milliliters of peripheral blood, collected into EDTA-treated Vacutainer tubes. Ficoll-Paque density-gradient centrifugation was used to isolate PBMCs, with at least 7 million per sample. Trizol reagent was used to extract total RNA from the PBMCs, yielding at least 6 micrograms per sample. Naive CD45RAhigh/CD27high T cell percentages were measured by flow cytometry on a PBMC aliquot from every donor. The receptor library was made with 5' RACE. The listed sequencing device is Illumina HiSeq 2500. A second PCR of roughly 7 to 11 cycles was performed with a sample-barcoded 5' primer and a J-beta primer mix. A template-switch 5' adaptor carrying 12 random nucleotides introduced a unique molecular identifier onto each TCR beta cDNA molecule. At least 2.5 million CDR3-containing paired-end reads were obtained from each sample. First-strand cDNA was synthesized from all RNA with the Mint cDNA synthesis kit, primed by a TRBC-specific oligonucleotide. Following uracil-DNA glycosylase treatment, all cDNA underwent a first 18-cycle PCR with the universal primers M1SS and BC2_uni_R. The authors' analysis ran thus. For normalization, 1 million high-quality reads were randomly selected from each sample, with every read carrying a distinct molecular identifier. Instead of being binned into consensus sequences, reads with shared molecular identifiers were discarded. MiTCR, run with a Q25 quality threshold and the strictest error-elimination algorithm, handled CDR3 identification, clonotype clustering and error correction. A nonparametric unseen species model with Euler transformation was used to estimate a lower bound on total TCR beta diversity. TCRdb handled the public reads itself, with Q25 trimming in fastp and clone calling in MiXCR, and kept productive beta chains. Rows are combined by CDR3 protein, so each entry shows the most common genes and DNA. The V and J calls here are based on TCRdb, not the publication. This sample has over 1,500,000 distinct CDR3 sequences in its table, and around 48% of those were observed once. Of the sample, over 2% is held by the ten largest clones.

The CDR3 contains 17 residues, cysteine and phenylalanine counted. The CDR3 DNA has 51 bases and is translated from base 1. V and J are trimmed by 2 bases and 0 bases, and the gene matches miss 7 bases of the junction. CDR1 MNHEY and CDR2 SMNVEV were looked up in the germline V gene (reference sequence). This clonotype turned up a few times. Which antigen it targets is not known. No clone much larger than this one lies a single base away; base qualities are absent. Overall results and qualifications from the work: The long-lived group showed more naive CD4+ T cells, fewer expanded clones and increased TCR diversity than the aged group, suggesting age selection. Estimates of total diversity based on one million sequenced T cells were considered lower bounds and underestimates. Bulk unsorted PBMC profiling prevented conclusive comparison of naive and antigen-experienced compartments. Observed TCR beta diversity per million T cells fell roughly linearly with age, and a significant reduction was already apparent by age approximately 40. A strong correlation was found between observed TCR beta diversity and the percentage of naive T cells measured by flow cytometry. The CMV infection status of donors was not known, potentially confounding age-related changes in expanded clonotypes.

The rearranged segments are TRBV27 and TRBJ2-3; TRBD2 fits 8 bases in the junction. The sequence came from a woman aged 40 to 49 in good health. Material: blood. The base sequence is TGTGCCAGCAGTTTAAGGGGACTAGGTCATAGCACAGATACGCAGTATTTT. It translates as CASSLRGLGHSTDTQYF.